Listed below are T cell receptor beta chains from one sample, sequenced in a study of chemoradiotherapy in HPV16-positive cancers. The assay was immunoSEQ multiplex PCR, and TCRdb's table has in-frame clones only and misses some. The sample includes some 1,300 clones, approximately 82% of them seen just once. Sample: tumor tissue, taken from a patient who underwent chemoradiotherapy. Receptors originate from a human donor with HPV-associated anogenital cancer. Each CDR3 is given with its conserved first and last residue. Fields, in order: D gene, V gene, CDR3 length, J gene, clone size, CDR3 DNA, CDR3 protein. D genes are given only for firm matches. A row's size may be missing; if present it is once, few, many or a size class.

D gene: TRBD1
V gene: TRBV19
CDR3 length: 17
J gene: TRBJ1-1
clone size: .
CDR3 DNA: TGTGCCAGTAGGTCAGTCCCCGACAGGGGCCTCAACACTGAAGCTTTCTTT
CDR3 protein: CASRSVPDRGLNTEAFF

D gene: TRBD1
V gene: TRBV7-3
CDR3 length: 17
J gene: TRBJ2-3
clone size: few
CDR3 DNA: TGTGCCAGCAGCTTAGGTCAGGGGGCGATCGGGACAGATACGCAGTATTTT
CDR3 protein: CASSLGQGAIGTDTQYF

D gene: .
V gene: TRBV7-9
CDR3 length: 14
J gene: TRBJ1-1
clone size: .
CDR3 DNA: TGTGCCAGCAGCTTAGCGGACGGGCCCACTGAAGCTTTCTTT
CDR3 protein: CASSLADGPTEAFF

D gene: .
V gene: TRBV11-2
CDR3 length: 11
J gene: TRBJ2-4
clone size: .
CDR3 DNA: TGTGCCAGCGGGTTCAAAAACATTCAGTACTTC
CDR3 protein: CASGFKNIQYF

D gene: .
V gene: TRBV2
CDR3 length: 15
J gene: TRBJ2-2
clone size: .
CDR3 DNA: TGTGCCAGCAGCGGGGACCAAGCTTCTAACGGGGAGCTGTTTTTT
CDR3 protein: CASSGDQASNGELFF

D gene: .
V gene: TRBV7-2
CDR3 length: 13
J gene: TRBJ1-2
clone size: .
CDR3 DNA: TGTGCCAGCGGTTTGGACGGTAACTATGGCTACACCTTC
CDR3 protein: CASGLDGNYGYTF

D gene: TRBD1
V gene: TRBV19
CDR3 length: 17
J gene: TRBJ1-2
clone size: .
CDR3 DNA: TGTGCCAGTACCAAACCATCGGGGACAGGGATTGGAGATGGCTACACCTTC
CDR3 protein: CASTKPSGTGIGDGYTF

D gene: .
V gene: TRBV30
CDR3 length: 16
J gene: TRBJ1-3
clone size: .
CDR3 DNA: TGTGCCTGGAGGCAGAGTAGTGGCTTCTCTGGAAACACCATATATTTT
CDR3 protein: CAWRQSSGFSGNTIYF

D gene: TRBD2
V gene: TRBV7-9
CDR3 length: 15
J gene: TRBJ2-7
clone size: .
CDR3 DNA: TGTGCCAGCAGCGACACGGGGGGTAATACCTACGAGCAGTACTTC
CDR3 protein: CASSDTGGNTYEQYF

D gene: .
V gene: TRBV4-2
CDR3 length: 15
J gene: TRBJ1-2
clone size: .
CDR3 DNA: TGTGCCAGCAGCCAAGATCTAGGGGAGAACTATGGCTACACCTTC
CDR3 protein: CASSQDLGENYGYTF

D gene: TRBD1
V gene: TRBV10-3
CDR3 length: 18
J gene: TRBJ2-1
clone size: .
CDR3 DNA: TGTGCCATCAGTCAGGCTATCCGCCCGGGACAGGGAAACAATGAGCAGTTCTTC
CDR3 protein: CAISQAIRPGQGNNEQFF

D gene: .
V gene: TRBV27
CDR3 length: 15
J gene: TRBJ1-6
clone size: .
CDR3 DNA: TGTGCCAGCAGTTTCACCGGGCTCTATAATTCACCCCTCCACTTT
CDR3 protein: CASSFTGLYNSPLHF

D gene: .
V gene: TRBV30
CDR3 length: 12
J gene: TRBJ1-3
clone size: few
CDR3 DNA: TGTGCCTGGAGTCGGGACCGAAACACCATATATTTT
CDR3 protein: CAWSRDRNTIYF

D gene: .
V gene: TRBV6-1
CDR3 length: 14
J gene: TRBJ1-1
clone size: .
CDR3 DNA: TGTGCCGGCATAGAGGGGGGGCAGAGCACTGAAGCTTTCTTT
CDR3 protein: CAGIEGGQSTEAFF

D gene: TRBD1
V gene: TRBV5-6
CDR3 length: 14
J gene: TRBJ2-3
clone size: .
CDR3 DNA: TGTGCCAGCAGCTCGGGACAGGGAACAGATACGCAGTATTTT
CDR3 protein: CASSSGQGTDTQYF

D gene: .
V gene: TRBV5-1
CDR3 length: 13
J gene: TRBJ2-3
clone size: .
CDR3 DNA: TGCGCCAGCAGCTTGTCGCAGGGGGATACGCAGTATTTT
CDR3 protein: CASSLSQGDTQYF

D gene: .
V gene: TRBV28
CDR3 length: 15
J gene: TRBJ1-4
clone size: .
CDR3 DNA: TGTGCCAGCAGCCGCCCAGGGTATTCTAATGAAAAACTGTTTTTT
CDR3 protein: CASSRPGYSNEKLFF

D gene: TRBD1
V gene: TRBV11-2
CDR3 length: 16
J gene: TRBJ2-1
clone size: few
CDR3 DNA: TGTGCCAGCAGCCCCTGGTCCCGGGACAGAAAAAATGAGCAGTTCTTC
CDR3 protein: CASSPWSRDRKNEQFF

D gene: .
V gene: TRBV19
CDR3 length: 15
J gene: TRBJ2-1
clone size: .
CDR3 DNA: TGTGCCAGTAGTATAGGCCAGAGCTCCTACAATGAGCAGTTCTTC
CDR3 protein: CASSIGQSSYNEQFF

D gene: TRBD1
V gene: TRBV6-5
CDR3 length: 15
J gene: TRBJ1-6
clone size: .
CDR3 DNA: TGTGCCAGCCAGGGACAGGGCTTCTATAATTCACCCCTCCACTTT
CDR3 protein: CASQGQGFYNSPLHF

D gene: TRBD1
V gene: TRBV6-5
CDR3 length: 15
J gene: TRBJ1-2
clone size: .
CDR3 DNA: TGTGCCAGCAGTTACTCGAGGACAGGGGGTTTTGGCTACACCTTC
CDR3 protein: CASSYSRTGGFGYTF

D gene: .
V gene: TRBV19
CDR3 length: 14
J gene: TRBJ1-4
clone size: .
CDR3 DNA: TGTGCCAGTAGTCCCGGGAGGGTCGTTGAAAAACTGTTTTTT
CDR3 protein: CASSPGRVVEKLFF

D gene: TRBD1
V gene: TRBV30
CDR3 length: 14
J gene: TRBJ1-5
clone size: .
CDR3 DNA: TGTGCCTGGAGCTCCAGGGGGAGCAATCAGCCCCAGCATTTT
CDR3 protein: CAWSSRGSNQPQHF

D gene: .
V gene: TRBV18
CDR3 length: 14
J gene: TRBJ2-7
clone size: .
CDR3 DNA: TGTGCCAGCTCACCCGGACAAATTACCTACGAGCAGTACTTC
CDR3 protein: CASSPGQITYEQYF

D gene: .
V gene: TRBV10-2
CDR3 length: 15
J gene: TRBJ2-7
clone size: .
CDR3 DNA: TGCGCCAGCAGTGAGCCTTCTCAGACCCTTTACGAGCAGTACTTC
CDR3 protein: CASSEPSQTLYEQYF

D gene: .
V gene: TRBV5-5
CDR3 length: 14
J gene: TRBJ1-2
clone size: .
CDR3 DNA: TGTGCCAGCAGCTTGGAACAGGCGAACTATGGCTACACCTTC
CDR3 protein: CASSLEQANYGYTF

D gene: .
V gene: TRBV30
CDR3 length: 12
J gene: TRBJ1-6
clone size: .
CDR3 DNA: TGTGCCTGGAGTGATTGGGAGGCACCCCTCCACTTT
CDR3 protein: CAWSDWEAPLHF

D gene: .
V gene: TRBV6-6
CDR3 length: 12
J gene: TRBJ2-7
clone size: .
CDR3 DNA: TGTGCCAGCAGTTCCCACCTTTACGAGCAGTACTTC
CDR3 protein: CASSSHLYEQYF

D gene: TRBD1
V gene: TRBV7-2
CDR3 length: 14
J gene: TRBJ1-2
clone size: .
CDR3 DNA: TGTGCCAGCAGCTTAGCGCTGACAGGGGCTGGCTACACCTTC
CDR3 protein: CASSLALTGAGYTF

D gene: TRBD1
V gene: TRBV5-1
CDR3 length: 16
J gene: TRBJ2-2
clone size: .
CDR3 DNA: TGCGCCAGCAGCTTGTCGGGACAGATAAACACCGGGGAGCTGTTTTTT
CDR3 protein: CASSLSGQINTGELFF

D gene: .
V gene: TRBV5-1
CDR3 length: 15
J gene: TRBJ1-1
clone size: .
CDR3 DNA: TGCGCCAGCAGAGAACAGCCTCAATCGGGCACTGAAGCTTTCTTT
CDR3 protein: CASREQPQSGTEAFF

D gene: .
V gene: TRBV5-1
CDR3 length: 14
J gene: TRBJ2-3
clone size: .
CDR3 DNA: TGCGCCAGTTCACGGGATTCTCCCACAGATACGCAGTATTTT
CDR3 protein: CASSRDSPTDTQYF

D gene: .
V gene: TRBV2
CDR3 length: 15
J gene: TRBJ2-7
clone size: .
CDR3 DNA: TGTGCCAGCACCAGAGGGTCCGATGGTCGCTACGAGCAGTACTTC
CDR3 protein: CASTRGSDGRYEQYF

D gene: TRBD1
V gene: TRBV30
CDR3 length: 15
J gene: TRBJ2-5
clone size: .
CDR3 DNA: TGTGCCTGGAGTGTAGGCGGGACAGGGATGGAGACCCAGTACTTC
CDR3 protein: CAWSVGGTGMETQYF

D gene: .
V gene: TRBV29-1
CDR3 length: 12
J gene: TRBJ1-2
clone size: .
CDR3 DNA: TGCAGCGTTGAGGGGAATACCTATGGCTACACCTTC
CDR3 protein: CSVEGNTYGYTF

D gene: TRBD1
V gene: TRBV13
CDR3 length: 17
J gene: TRBJ2-6
clone size: few
CDR3 DNA: TGTGCCAGCAGCTTAGGTCAGGGGGCGACTGGGGCCAACGTCCTGACTTTC
CDR3 protein: CASSLGQGATGANVLTF

D gene: TRBD1
V gene: TRBV5-1
CDR3 length: 18
J gene: TRBJ1-6
clone size: .
CDR3 DNA: TGCGCCAGCAGCTTACAAGGACAGGGGAATTCCTATAATTCACCCCTCCACTTT
CDR3 protein: CASSLQGQGNSYNSPLHF

D gene: .
V gene: TRBV2
CDR3 length: 12
J gene: TRBJ2-5
clone size: .
CDR3 DNA: TGTGCCAGCAGTGGTATCCAAGAGACCCAGTACTTC
CDR3 protein: CASSGIQETQYF

D gene: TRBD1
V gene: TRBV4-3
CDR3 length: 16
J gene: TRBJ1-4
clone size: few
CDR3 DNA: TGCGCCAGCAGCCAAGATGGGACAGGGGGCAATGAAAAACTGTTTTTT
CDR3 protein: CASSQDGTGGNEKLFF

D gene: .
V gene: TRBV9
CDR3 length: 15
J gene: TRBJ1-1
clone size: .
CDR3 DNA: TGTGCCAGCAGCATAGCCGGGACAATGAACACTGAAGCTTTCTTT
CDR3 protein: CASSIAGTMNTEAFF

D gene: .
V gene: TRBV7-9
CDR3 length: 13
J gene: TRBJ1-1
clone size: .
CDR3 DNA: TGTGCCAGCAGCGTACAGTGGGACACTGAAGCTTTCTTT
CDR3 protein: CASSVQWDTEAFF

D gene: TRBD2
V gene: TRBV9
CDR3 length: 17
J gene: TRBJ2-5
clone size: .
CDR3 DNA: TGTGCCAGCAGCGTGGGAGGTACTAGCGGGTACCAAGAGACCCAGTACTTC
CDR3 protein: CASSVGGTSGYQETQYF

D gene: .
V gene: TRBV16
CDR3 length: 16
J gene: TRBJ1-4
clone size: .
CDR3 DNA: TGTGCCAGCAGCCAATCTAGGGGCCAGGGCGGAGAAAAACTGTTTTTT
CDR3 protein: CASSQSRGQGGEKLFF

D gene: .
V gene: TRBV9
CDR3 length: 15
J gene: TRBJ2-1
clone size: few
CDR3 DNA: TGTGCCAGCAGCGTGAGCGGGTTATCCTACAATGAGCAGTTCTTC
CDR3 protein: CASSVSGLSYNEQFF